The present entry profiles one T cell receptor beta chain with its context. The germline CDR1 and CDR2 sequences are SGHTA and FQGNSA. Trimming took 3 bases from V and 4 from J, leaving 9 bases between them. The length of the CDR3 is 13 residues. The PCR used 60 Vbeta and 13 Jbeta primers. Here immunoSEQ multiplex PCR was the method, and the copy in TCRdb shows in-frame clones only, minus some. Among about 120,000 clones listed, more than 80% were seen once. This sample is drawn from a study of cytomegalovirus exposure and HLA in healthy donors. The receptor's source is a man aged 40-49 years in good health and CMV-seronegative. The sequencing sample was made of PBMCs. The chain uses TRBV7-2 and TRBJ1-1, with D hard to call. The CDR3 reads CASSFGGSTEAFF. Here the CDR3 DNA reads TGTGCCAGCAGCTTTGGAGGAAGCACTGAAGCTTTCTTT.